This TCR beta chain came from a study of cytomegalovirus exposure and HLA in healthy donors. This clone appeared a single time. Only in-frame clones appear in the TCRdb table, and some are missing; sequencing was by immunoSEQ multiplex PCR. The table lists roughly 60,000 clones, just under 95% of them singletons. V shed 4 bases and J 5 bases; nucleotides not matched to a gene: 8. Per germline, CDR1 SGHDT and CDR2 YYEEEE. This CDR3 region has 16 residues. The V call is TRBV5-6, the J call TRBJ2-7, with TRBD2 matching over 14 bases. The TCR originated in a man aged 18 to 35 in good health and CMV-seronegative. Sequenced: PBMCs. The CDR3 DNA follows: TGTGCCAGCAGCCGTCCGGGACTAGCGGGAGAGAACGAGCAGTACTTC. Amino acid sequence: CASSRPGLAGENEQYF.